This TCR beta chain was retrieved from a study of spatial heterogeneity in lung cancer. Indicated time point: sample taken at primary tumor resection. Unsorted whole RNA samples from tumor, nontumor lung or frozen PBMC were sequenced. The CDR3 sequence is 14 residues long. Per the germline V gene, CDR1 is DFQATT and CDR2 is SNEGSKA (reference sequence). Trimming shortened V by 3 bases and J by 1 base, and 11 bases separated the two germline ends. TCRdb ran MiXCR on the 5' RACE reads and lists one entry per CDR3 protein. The table records 60,000 to 75,000 distinct CDR3 sequences, about 5.9% of them present only once. This clonotype was counted many times.

This sequence originates from a female donor with early-stage non-small cell lung cancer. Specimen: PBMCs, collected at surgery. V usage is TRBV20-1 and J usage is TRBJ2-3, with D uncertain. CDR3 protein: CSARVTGRTDTQYF. The DNA for the CDR3 is TGCAGTGCTAGGGTAACTGGCCGCACAGATACGCAGTATTTT.